A single count supports the clone carrying this T cell receptor beta chain. The antigen is undetermined. The data originate from a study of T cell repertoires in cytomegalovirus infection. For the study at large: Well-studied HLA-B-restricted CMV epitopes were used in the study alongside recently identified HLA-C-restricted ones. The public TCR beta signatures pointed to both CMV infection and matching HLA type. Whole-study findings and limits: There were HLA-C-restricted CMV-specific TCR beta clonotypes dominating the ex vivo response.

Each CDR3 protein is one row after TCRdb ran MiXCR on the reads. Of roughly 500,000 distinct CDR3 sequences listed, 30% to 40% are singletons. The CDR3 sequence is 19 residues long. V trimming: 2 bases; J trimming: 1 base; junction bases outside the gene matches: 9. Germline loops: CDR1 SGHNT, CDR2 YYREEE (reference sequence). The V and J genes are TRBV5-4 and TRBJ2-6; the match to TRBD1 covers 10 bases. The TCR originated in a human donor in good health (CMV status not recorded). Some clones in this sample may be carry-over from other donors' samples. The sample consisted of cultured PBMCs, taken from culture after CMV antigen stimulation. CDR3 residues: CASSLPPGQGFSGANVLTF. CDR3 sequence (DNA): TGTGCCAGCAGCTTACCCCCGGGACAGGGGTTTTCTGGGGCCAACGTCCTGACTTTC.